This TCR beta chain was recorded in a study of T cell changes during pregnancy in multiple sclerosis. Assay: immunoSEQ multiplex PCR; the TCRdb copy retains only in-frame clones and omits some. The sample has about 100,000 clones, about nine tenths seen once. Between the trimmed V and J ends, which lost 11 bases and 3 bases, there was a span of 16 bases. This CDR3 comprises 13 residues. Germline loops: CDR1 SNHLY, CDR2 FYNNEI. The V gene is TRBV2, the J gene TRBJ1-1, with D maybe TRBD1 (5 bases). This clonotype originated in a female donor in good health, enrolled as a control in a pregnancy study. The sequencing here drew on peripheral blood, taken in the third trimester of pregnancy. CDR3 loop: CAGADIQHTEAFF. In DNA form, the CDR3 reads TGTGCCGGGGCCGATATTCAGCACACTGAAGCTTTCTTT.